The clone carrying this T cell receptor (beta chain) was seen ten or more times. Its cognate antigen is unknown. TCRdb redid the calling of the RACE reads with MiXCR, one entry per CDR3 protein. This sample carries 70,000 to 95,000 distinct CDR3 sequences, about 8.6% of them seen once, and the ten largest clones take less than 2%. This sample is part of a study of human T cells and chemical hapten exposure. General study points: Following DPC sensitization, TCRs present above 1 in 1000 frequency showed no change.

This CDR3 has 14 residues. CDR1 is SQVTM and CDR2 is ANQGSEA in the germline V gene. The trim removed 4 bases at V and 9 bases at J, leaving 11 bases unmatched. Time point denoted: healthy volunteer bleed at 6 weeks. Researchers extracted total RNA from unfractionated whole blood. Sequencing used whole blood. This receptor was obtained from a female donor in good health. Some clones in this sample may be carry-over from other donors' samples. The chain joins TRBV29-1 to TRBJ2-5, with TRBD2 identical over 10 bases. CDR3 loop: CSVGPASGGRAQYF. The CDR3 region has the DNA TGCAGCGTTGGCCCGGCTAGCGGGGGAAGAGCCCAGTACTTC.